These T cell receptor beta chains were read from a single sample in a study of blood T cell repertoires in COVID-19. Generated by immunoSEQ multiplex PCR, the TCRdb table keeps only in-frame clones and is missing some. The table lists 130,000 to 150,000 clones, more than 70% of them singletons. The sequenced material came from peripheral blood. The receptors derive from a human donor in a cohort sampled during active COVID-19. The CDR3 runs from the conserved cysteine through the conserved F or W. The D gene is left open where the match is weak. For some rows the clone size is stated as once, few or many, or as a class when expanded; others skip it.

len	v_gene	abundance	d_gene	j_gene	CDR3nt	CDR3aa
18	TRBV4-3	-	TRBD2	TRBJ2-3	TGCGCCAGCAGCCAAGATTCTACCGCAGCGGGGGTGGGAGATACGCAGTATTTT	CASSQDSTAAGVGDTQYF
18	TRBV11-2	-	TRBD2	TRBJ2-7	TGTGCCAGCAGCTTAGCAACTAGCGGGAGGGCGAGCTCCTACGAGCAGTACTTC	CASSLATSGRASSYEQYF
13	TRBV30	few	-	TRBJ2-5	TGTGCCTGGAGTGTAAAACTTTGGGAGACCCAGTACTTC	CAWSVKLWETQYF
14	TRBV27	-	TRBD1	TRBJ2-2	TGTGCCAGCAGTTCCGAGCCACCCAGGGGGCAGCTGTTTTTT	CASSSEPPRGQLFF
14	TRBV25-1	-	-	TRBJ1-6	TGTGCCAGCAGTGAATCCCTCTCAGGGGCTATCCTCCACTTT	CASSESLSGAILHF
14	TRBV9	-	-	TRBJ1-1	TGTGCCAGCAGCCCGTCCGGGTCGAGCACTGAAGCTTTCTTT	CASSPSGSSTEAFF
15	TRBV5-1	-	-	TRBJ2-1	TGCGCCAGCAGCGTACCTAGCAATTCTTACAATGAGCAGTTCTTC	CASSVPSNSYNEQFF
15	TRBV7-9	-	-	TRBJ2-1	TGTGCCAGCAGCTTATCACCGGGATCCTACAATGAGCAGTTCTTC	CASSLSPGSYNEQFF
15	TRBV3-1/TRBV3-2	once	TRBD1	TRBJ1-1	TGTGCCAGCAGCCCGACTTCAGGGGGTGAAACTGAAGCTTTCTTT	CASSPTSGGETEAFF
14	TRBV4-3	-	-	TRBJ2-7	TGCGCCAGCAGCCAAGGAGGGAACTCCTACGAGCAGTACTTC	CASSQGGNSYEQYF
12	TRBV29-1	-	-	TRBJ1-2	TGCAGCGTTGAAGCGGAGGGGTATGGCTACACCTTC	CSVEAEGYGYTF
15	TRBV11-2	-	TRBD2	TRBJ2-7	TGTGCCAGCAGCTTAGCGGTAGCGGGGGCAGACGAGCAGTACTTC	CASSLAVAGADEQYF
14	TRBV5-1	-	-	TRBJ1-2	TGCGCCAGCAGCTTGGCAGGGGTGGACTATGGCTACACCTTC	CASSLAGVDYGYTF
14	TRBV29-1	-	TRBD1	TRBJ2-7	TGCAGCGTTGACCCCGGGACAGGGAGCTACGAGCAGTACTTC	CSVDPGTGSYEQYF
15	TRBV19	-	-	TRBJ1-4	TGTGCCAGTAGGAATTCAGGGGTTACGAATGAAAAACTGTTTTTT	CASRNSGVTNEKLFF
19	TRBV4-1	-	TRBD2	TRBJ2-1	TGCGCCAGCAGCCAAGCCAGGGGCCTAGCGGGGTCCACCTACAATGAGCAGTTCTTC	CASSQARGLAGSTYNEQFF
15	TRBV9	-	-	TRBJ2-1	TGTGCCAGCAGCGTAGGGGCGGGGAGATACAATGAGCAGTTCTTC	CASSVGAGRYNEQFF
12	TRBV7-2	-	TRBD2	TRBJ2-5	TGTGCCAGCAGCTCTGGGGGACTAGCGGAGTACTTC	CASSSGGLAEYF
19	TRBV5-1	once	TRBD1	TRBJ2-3	TGCGCCAGTAGAAGTCCTTACCGGGACAGGGGGCAGGGCACAGATACGCAGTATTTT	CASRSPYRDRGQGTDTQYF
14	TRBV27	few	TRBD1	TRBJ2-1	TGTGCCAGCAGTCTCACGACAGGGAGCAATGAGCAGTTCTTC	CASSLTTGSNEQFF
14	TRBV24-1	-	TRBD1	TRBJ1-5	TGTGCCACCAGTGACGGGACAGCCAATCAGCCCCAGCATTTT	CATSDGTANQPQHF
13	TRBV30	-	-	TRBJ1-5	TGTGCCTGGAGTGAACAGGGAAATCAGCCCCAGCATTTT	CAWSEQGNQPQHF
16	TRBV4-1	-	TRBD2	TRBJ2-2	TGCGCCAGCAGCCTTCCAGCGGGAGTTGACACCGGGGAGCTGTTTTTT	CASSLPAGVDTGELFF
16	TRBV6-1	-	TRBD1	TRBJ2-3	TGTGCCAGCAGTGAAGCGAGGGGGCTTGGGGCAGATACGCAGTATTTT	CASSEARGLGADTQYF
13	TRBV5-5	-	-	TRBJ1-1	TGTGCCAGCAGCTTGGCGTCCCACACTGAAGCTTTCTTT	CASSLASHTEAFF
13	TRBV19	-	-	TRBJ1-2	TGTGCCAGTAGTATACCACCCGGGTACGGCTACACCTTC	CASSIPPGYGYTF
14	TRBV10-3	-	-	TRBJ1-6	TGTGCCATCAGTGAGGGGGCAGGGCAATCACCCCTCCACTTT	CAISEGAGQSPLHF
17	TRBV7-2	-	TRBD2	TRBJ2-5	TGTGCCAGCAGCTCGGGACTAGCGGGGGCCTCCGGGGAGACCCAGTACTTC	CASSSGLAGASGETQYF
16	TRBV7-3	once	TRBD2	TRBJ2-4	TGTGCCAGCAGGCCTCGGATGACTAGCGGGGGAGACATTCAGTACTTC	CASRPRMTSGGDIQYF
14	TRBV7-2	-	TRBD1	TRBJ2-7	TGTGCCAGCAGCTTCGGGACAGGGGTATACGAGCAGTACTTC	CASSFGTGVYEQYF
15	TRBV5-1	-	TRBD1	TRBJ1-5	TGCGCCAGCAGCCCGGAGACAGGGGGCACTCAGCCCCAGCATTTT	CASSPETGGTQPQHF
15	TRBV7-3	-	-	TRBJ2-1	TGTGCCAGCAGCTTAATAGCCTCAGCCTACAATGAGCAGTTCTTC	CASSLIASAYNEQFF
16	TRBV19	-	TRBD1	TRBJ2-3	TGTGCCAGTAGTATACTCAGGACAGGAGTCACAGATACGCAGTATTTT	CASSILRTGVTDTQYF
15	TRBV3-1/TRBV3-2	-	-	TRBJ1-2	TGTGCCAGCAGCCAAGTGGTCAAGGGGTTTTATGGCTACACCTTC	CASSQVVKGFYGYTF
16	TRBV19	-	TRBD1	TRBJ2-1	TGTGCCAGTAGTTGGGACAGGGCGAACGCCTACAATGAGCAGTTCTTC	CASSWDRANAYNEQFF
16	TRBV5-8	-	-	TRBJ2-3	TGTGCCAGCAGCTACCCAACAGGGCCCGACACAGATACGCAGTATTTT	CASSYPTGPDTDTQYF
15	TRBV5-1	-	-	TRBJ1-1	TGCGCCAGCAGCTTGGCCGGGGGAGGAGGCACTGAAGCTTTCTTT	CASSLAGGGGTEAFF
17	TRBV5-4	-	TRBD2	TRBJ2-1	TGTGCCAGCAGTTATGGACTAGCGGGAGTATCCTACAATGAGCAGTTCTTC	CASSYGLAGVSYNEQFF
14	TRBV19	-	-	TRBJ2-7	TGTGCCAGTAGACAGACAGGGACTCCCTACGAGCAGTACTTC	CASRQTGTPYEQYF
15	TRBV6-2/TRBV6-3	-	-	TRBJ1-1	TGTGCCAGCAGTTCCCCGGCAACAGGGTACACTGAAGCTTTCTTT	CASSSPATGYTEAFF
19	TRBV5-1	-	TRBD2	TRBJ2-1	TGCGCCAGCAGCTTGCAGGCAGGGCAAGGACTAGCGGGTTTCAATGAGCAGTTCTTC	CASSLQAGQGLAGFNEQFF
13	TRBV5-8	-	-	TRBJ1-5	TGTGCCAGCAGCTACCGGGACAACCAGCCCCAGCATTTT	CASSYRDNQPQHF
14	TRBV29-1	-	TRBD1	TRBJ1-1	TGCAGCGCCGACAGGGGGCCACTAAACACTGAAGCTTTCTTT	CSADRGPLNTEAFF
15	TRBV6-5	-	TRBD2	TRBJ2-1	TGTGCCAGCAGCGGATTTAGCGGGACCTACAATGAGCAGTTCTTC	CASSGFSGTYNEQFF
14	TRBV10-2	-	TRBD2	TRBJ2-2	TGCGCCAGCAGGGGACTAGCGGGGACCGGGGAGCTGTTTTTT	CASRGLAGTGELFF
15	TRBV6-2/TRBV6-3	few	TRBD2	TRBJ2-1	TGTGCCAGCAGTTATCCCGGGACTAGAGGATATGAGCAGTTCTTC	CASSYPGTRGYEQFF
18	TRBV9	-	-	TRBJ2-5	TGTGCCAGCAGCGCCCACGGTATACAAGGTGGGGCGGACGGGACCCAGTACTTC	CASSAHGIQGGADGTQYF